This is a list of T cell receptor beta chains from one sample in a study of blood T cell repertoires in COVID-19. TCRdb keeps only in-frame clones here, not all; method: immunoSEQ multiplex PCR. The table lists 210,000 or so clones, around nine tenths of them singletons. The source material was PBMCs or T cells enriched from blood (not recorded which). The receptors originated from a man aged 25-45 years who had recovered from COVID-19. Each CDR3 is given with its conserved first and last residue. A D gene is named only where the DNA matches it firmly. Size values are once, few and many counts, or a class for expanded clones, and some rows have none.

abundance: .
v_gene: TRBV28
d_gene: .
j_gene: TRBJ2-5
CDR3aa: CASRPRGFQETQYF
CDR3nt: TGTGCCAGCCGGCCTCGGGGGTTCCAAGAGACCCAGTACTTC

abundance: .
v_gene: TRBV19
d_gene: .
j_gene: TRBJ1-5
CDR3aa: CATLGPGITGQPQHF
CDR3nt: TGTGCCACCTTAGGCCCGGGGATCACCGGTCAGCCCCAGCATTTT

abundance: .
v_gene: TRBV7-2
d_gene: .
j_gene: TRBJ1-1
CDR3aa: CASSPSDSMNTEAFF
CDR3nt: TGTGCCAGCAGCCCCTCGGACAGCATGAACACTGAAGCTTTCTTT

abundance: .
v_gene: TRBV7-9
d_gene: .
j_gene: TRBJ2-7
CDR3aa: CASSLIGDEQYF
CDR3nt: TGTGCCAGCAGCTTAATAGGAGACGAGCAGTACTTC

abundance: .
v_gene: TRBV4-1
d_gene: .
j_gene: TRBJ1-5
CDR3aa: CASSQEGRGAQPQHF
CDR3nt: TGCGCCAGCAGCCAAGAAGGGCGGGGGGCTCAGCCCCAGCATTTT

abundance: .
v_gene: TRBV6-1
d_gene: TRBD2
j_gene: TRBJ2-1
CDR3aa: CASSDSGSRSSEQFF
CDR3nt: TGTGCCAGCAGTGATAGCGGGAGTAGGTCCTCCGAGCAGTTCTTC

abundance: .
v_gene: TRBV9
d_gene: .
j_gene: TRBJ1-5
CDR3aa: CASSVVLYQPQHF
CDR3nt: TGTGCCAGCAGCGTAGTATTGTATCAGCCCCAGCATTTT

abundance: few
v_gene: TRBV7-2
d_gene: .
j_gene: TRBJ1-2
CDR3aa: CASSLVGNSGGYTF
CDR3nt: TGTGCCAGCAGCTTAGTTGGGAACAGCGGAGGCTACACCTTC

abundance: .
v_gene: TRBV18
d_gene: .
j_gene: TRBJ2-3
CDR3aa: CASSPPRSVRGTDTQYF
CDR3nt: TGTGCCAGCTCACCACCGAGGAGCGTGCGGGGCACAGATACGCAGTATTTT

abundance: .
v_gene: TRBV7-9
d_gene: TRBD1
j_gene: TRBJ2-1
CDR3aa: CASTTFQGASYNEQFF
CDR3nt: TGTGCCAGCACCACGTTTCAGGGGGCATCCTACAATGAGCAGTTCTTC

abundance: .
v_gene: TRBV7-8
d_gene: .
j_gene: TRBJ2-6
CDR3aa: CASSLVKPTGANVLTF
CDR3nt: TGTGCCAGCAGCTTAGTTAAGCCCACTGGGGCCAACGTCCTGACTTTC

abundance: .
v_gene: TRBV6-2/TRBV6-3
d_gene: .
j_gene: TRBJ1-4
CDR3aa: CASSYNGATNEKLFF
CDR3nt: TGTGCCAGCAGTTACAACGGTGCAACTAATGAAAAACTGTTTTTT

abundance: once
v_gene: TRBV5-4
d_gene: TRBD1
j_gene: TRBJ1-6
CDR3aa: CASTRDRGFHNSPLHF
CDR3nt: TGTGCCAGCACACGGGACAGGGGGTTCCATAATTCACCCCTCCACTTT

abundance: .
v_gene: TRBV24-1
d_gene: TRBD1
j_gene: TRBJ2-2
CDR3aa: CATSDLRGSGTGELFF
CDR3nt: TGTGCCACCAGTGACCTCAGGGGGTCGGGCACCGGGGAGCTGTTTTTT

abundance: .
v_gene: TRBV3-1/TRBV3-2
d_gene: .
j_gene: TRBJ1-2
CDR3aa: CASSQKEAGLYGYTF
CDR3nt: TGTGCCAGCAGCCAAAAGGAGGCGGGCCTCTATGGCTACACCTTC

abundance: .
v_gene: TRBV3-1/TRBV3-2
d_gene: TRBD1
j_gene: TRBJ1-2
CDR3aa: CASSQVPQGVSNYGYTF
CDR3nt: TGTGCCAGCAGCCAAGTTCCCCAGGGGGTATCGAACTATGGCTACACCTTC

abundance: .
v_gene: TRBV4-1
d_gene: TRBD1
j_gene: TRBJ1-5
CDR3aa: CASSQEPLQGASNQPQHF
CDR3nt: TGCGCCAGCAGCCAAGAGCCCCTACAGGGGGCTAGCAATCAGCCCCAGCATTTT

abundance: .
v_gene: TRBV4-2
d_gene: .
j_gene: TRBJ1-5
CDR3aa: CASSQGGGRGVGSNQPQHF
CDR3nt: TGTGCCAGCAGCCAAGGTGGGGGTCGGGGGGTTGGTAGCAATCAGCCCCAGCATTTT

abundance: .
v_gene: TRBV29-1
d_gene: .
j_gene: TRBJ2-5
CDR3aa: CSGSQGQETQYF
CDR3nt: TGCAGCGGGTCACAGGGCCAAGAGACCCAGTACTTC

abundance: .
v_gene: TRBV6-1
d_gene: .
j_gene: TRBJ1-2
CDR3aa: CASSEARSGVGYGYTF
CDR3nt: TGTGCCAGCAGTGAAGCGAGGTCAGGGGTTGGCTATGGCTACACCTTC

abundance: .
v_gene: TRBV19
d_gene: TRBD1
j_gene: TRBJ2-7
CDR3aa: CASQARDRGRQAEQYF
CDR3nt: TGTGCCAGTCAAGCCCGGGACAGGGGGCGTCAGGCCGAGCAGTACTTC

abundance: .
v_gene: TRBV29-1
d_gene: TRBD1
j_gene: TRBJ2-5
CDR3aa: CSVDRGPGETQYF
CDR3nt: TGCAGCGTAGACAGGGGGCCTGGGGAGACCCAGTACTTC

abundance: .
v_gene: TRBV9
d_gene: .
j_gene: TRBJ1-2
CDR3aa: CASSVVTSYNYGYTF
CDR3nt: TGTGCCAGCAGCGTAGTAACATCTTATAACTATGGCTACACCTTC

abundance: .
v_gene: TRBV7-2
d_gene: TRBD1
j_gene: TRBJ1-2
CDR3aa: CASLPTGATMRYTF
CDR3nt: TGTGCCAGCCTTCCAACAGGGGCCACTATGCGCTACACCTTC

abundance: .
v_gene: TRBV11-2
d_gene: TRBD1
j_gene: TRBJ1-5
CDR3aa: CASSYTGGGNQPQHF
CDR3nt: TGTGCCAGCAGCTATACAGGGGGCGGCAATCAGCCCCAGCATTTT

abundance: .
v_gene: TRBV4-2
d_gene: TRBD2
j_gene: TRBJ2-3
CDR3aa: CASSQLIGGGNTDTQYF
CDR3nt: TGTGCCAGCAGCCAACTGATCGGCGGGGGGAACACAGATACGCAGTATTTT

abundance: .
v_gene: TRBV19
d_gene: .
j_gene: TRBJ2-1
CDR3aa: CASIFSHSGYSYNEQFF
CDR3nt: TGTGCCAGTATTTTCTCTCATAGCGGCTACTCCTACAATGAGCAGTTCTTC

abundance: .
v_gene: TRBV7-9
d_gene: .
j_gene: TRBJ1-2
CDR3aa: CASRQRTGGYTF
CDR3nt: TGTGCCAGCAGGCAGAGAACGGGAGGCTACACCTTC

abundance: .
v_gene: TRBV6-6
d_gene: TRBD1
j_gene: TRBJ2-7
CDR3aa: CASSSTGGAYEQYF
CDR3nt: TGTGCCAGCAGTTCTACAGGGGGCGCATACGAGCAGTACTTC

abundance: .
v_gene: TRBV27
d_gene: TRBD1
j_gene: TRBJ1-3
CDR3aa: CASSQTGATGNTIYF
CDR3nt: TGTGCCAGCAGTCAAACAGGGGCGACTGGAAACACCATATATTTT

abundance: .
v_gene: TRBV19
d_gene: TRBD2
j_gene: TRBJ2-1
CDR3aa: CASSGAAGVLFF
CDR3nt: TGTGCCAGTAGTGGAGCAGCGGGAGTACTGTTCTTC

abundance: .
v_gene: TRBV10-3
d_gene: TRBD1
j_gene: TRBJ1-2
CDR3aa: CAISDGDRIINTF
CDR3nt: TGTGCCATCAGTGACGGGGACAGGATAATTAACACCTTC

abundance: .
v_gene: TRBV9
d_gene: .
j_gene: TRBJ2-2
CDR3aa: CASSVVSGANTGELFF
CDR3nt: TGTGCCAGCAGCGTAGTGAGCGGTGCGAACACCGGGGAGCTGTTTTTT

abundance: .
v_gene: TRBV28
d_gene: TRBD1
j_gene: TRBJ1-2
CDR3aa: CASSSGTGNYGYTF
CDR3nt: TGTGCCAGCAGTTCGGGGACAGGGAACTATGGCTACACCTTC

abundance: .
v_gene: TRBV5-1
d_gene: .
j_gene: TRBJ1-1
CDR3aa: CASSLALAGDTEAFF
CDR3nt: TGCGCCAGCAGCTTGGCCCTCGCGGGGGACACTGAAGCTTTCTTT

abundance: .
v_gene: TRBV7-2
d_gene: .
j_gene: TRBJ1-3
CDR3aa: CASSLALPQGGNTIYF
CDR3nt: TGTGCCAGCAGCTTAGCGCTCCCACAGGGAGGAAACACCATATATTTT

abundance: .
v_gene: TRBV4-3
d_gene: .
j_gene: TRBJ1-1
CDR3aa: CASSQDRISGLGAFF
CDR3nt: TGCGCCAGCAGCCAAGATCGGATCTCAGGCCTGGGAGCTTTCTTT

abundance: .
v_gene: TRBV11-2
d_gene: TRBD1
j_gene: TRBJ2-7
CDR3aa: CASSFNLRDRYF
CDR3nt: TGTGCCAGCAGCTTTAATTTACGGGACAGGTACTTC

abundance: .
v_gene: TRBV10-3
d_gene: TRBD1
j_gene: TRBJ1-6
CDR3aa: CAIREGQGNSPLHF
CDR3nt: TGTGCCATCAGGGAGGGACAGGGGAATTCACCCCTCCACTTT

abundance: once
v_gene: TRBV7-3
d_gene: .
j_gene: TRBJ1-2
CDR3aa: CASSRDRQAGGYTF
CDR3nt: TGTGCCAGCAGTCGAGACAGGCAAGCGGGGGGCTACACCTTC

abundance: .
v_gene: TRBV4-3
d_gene: .
j_gene: TRBJ1-2
CDR3aa: CASSQESSYGYTF
CDR3nt: TGCGCCAGCAGCCAAGAGAGTTCTTATGGCTACACCTTC

abundance: .
v_gene: TRBV28
d_gene: .
j_gene: TRBJ1-6
CDR3aa: CASSLAAGGNSPLHF
CDR3nt: TGTGCCAGCAGTTTAGCGGCAGGAGGGAACTCACCCCTCCACTTT

abundance: .
v_gene: TRBV7-2
d_gene: TRBD2
j_gene: TRBJ2-1
CDR3aa: CASSPRLAGDFNEQFF
CDR3nt: TGTGCCAGCAGCCCGCGTCTAGCGGGGGACTTCAATGAGCAGTTCTTC

abundance: .
v_gene: TRBV28
d_gene: .
j_gene: TRBJ1-5
CDR3aa: CASSPGQINQPQHF
CDR3nt: TGTGCCAGCAGCCCCGGACAGATAAATCAGCCCCAGCATTTT

abundance: .
v_gene: TRBV24-1
d_gene: .
j_gene: TRBJ1-1
CDR3aa: CATQQGLNTEAFF
CDR3nt: TGTGCCACCCAGCAGGGGCTGAACACTGAAGCTTTCTTT

abundance: .
v_gene: TRBV30
d_gene: TRBD2
j_gene: TRBJ2-1
CDR3aa: CAWSGGTSGTYNEQFF
CDR3nt: TGTGCCTGGAGTGGGGGGACTAGCGGGACCTACAATGAGCAGTTCTTC

abundance: .
v_gene: TRBV28
d_gene: TRBD1
j_gene: TRBJ2-7
CDR3aa: CASSQEGQGLKQYF
CDR3nt: TGTGCCAGCAGTCAAGAGGGACAGGGGCTAAAGCAGTACTTC

abundance: .
v_gene: TRBV19
d_gene: .
j_gene: TRBJ1-5
CDR3aa: CASSINHRVGNQPQHF
CDR3nt: TGTGCCAGTAGTATTAACCACAGGGTGGGCAATCAGCCCCAGCATTTT

abundance: few
v_gene: TRBV3-1/TRBV3-2
d_gene: .
j_gene: TRBJ1-2
CDR3aa: CASSQVSDGYTF
CDR3nt: TGTGCCAGCAGCCAAGTTTCAGATGGCTACACCTTC